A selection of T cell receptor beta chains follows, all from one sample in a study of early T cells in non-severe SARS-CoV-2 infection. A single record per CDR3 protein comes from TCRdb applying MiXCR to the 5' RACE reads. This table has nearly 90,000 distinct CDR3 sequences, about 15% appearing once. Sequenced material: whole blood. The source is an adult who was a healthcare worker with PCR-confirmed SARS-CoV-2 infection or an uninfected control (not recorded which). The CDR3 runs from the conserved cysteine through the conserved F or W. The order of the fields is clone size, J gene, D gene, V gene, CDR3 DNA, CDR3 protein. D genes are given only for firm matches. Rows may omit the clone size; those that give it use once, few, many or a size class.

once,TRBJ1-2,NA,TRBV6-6,TGTGCCAGCAGTTATGACTCTTCCTATGGCTACACCTTC,CASSYDSSYGYTF
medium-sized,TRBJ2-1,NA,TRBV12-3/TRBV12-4,TGTGCCAGCAGTGACCAGAGGAACAATGAGCAGTTCTTC,CASSDQRNNEQFF
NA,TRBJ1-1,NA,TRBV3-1,TGTGCCAGCAGCCAAGATCGTACAGGGCGGACTGAAGCTTTCTTT,CASSQDRTGRTEAFF
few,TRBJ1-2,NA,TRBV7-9,TGTGCCACCCCTCGGGGGAATGGGGCCTATGGCTACACCTTC,CATPRGNGAYGYTF
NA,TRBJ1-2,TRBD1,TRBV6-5,TGTGCCAGCAGTTACTCGATTCCAGGGGGATTCTATGGCTACACCTTC,CASSYSIPGGFYGYTF
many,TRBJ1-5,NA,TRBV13,TGTGCCAGCAGTAGCAGGAGATACCCAGGTCAGCCCCAGCATTTT,CASSSRRYPGQPQHF
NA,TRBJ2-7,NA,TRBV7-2,TGTGCCAGCAGCTTAATCCCCCCTCCAGGCGAGCAGTACTTC,CASSLIPPPGEQYF
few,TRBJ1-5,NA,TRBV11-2,TGTGCCAGCAGCTTAGTGGCAGGGGATAGCAATCAGCCCCAGCATTTT,CASSLVAGDSNQPQHF
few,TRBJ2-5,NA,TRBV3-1,TGTGCCAGCAGCCACGGGGGTGTTGAGACCCAGTACTTC,CASSHGGVETQYF
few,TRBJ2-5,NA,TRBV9,TGTGCCAGCAGCGTAGGTGGCAGGGGTGAAGAGACCCAGTACTTC,CASSVGGRGEETQYF
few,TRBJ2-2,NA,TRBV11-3,TGTGCCAGCGAGGCTCTGAACACCGGGGAGCTGTTTTTT,CASEALNTGELFF
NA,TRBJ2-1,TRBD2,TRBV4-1,TGCGCCAGCAGCCTATTAGCGGGAGTACCCTACAATGAGCAGTTCTTC,CASSLLAGVPYNEQFF
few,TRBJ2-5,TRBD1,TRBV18,TGTGCCAGCTCACCACCAGACAGGGCCGAGGAGACCCAGTACTTC,CASSPPDRAEETQYF
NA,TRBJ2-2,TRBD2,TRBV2,TGTGCCAGCAGGTGGACTAGCGGGAGAACCGGGGAGCTGTTTTTT,CASRWTSGRTGELFF
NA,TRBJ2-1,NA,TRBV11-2,TGTGCCAGCAGCCGCATGGGGGGGCGGTTCTTC,CASSRMGGRFF
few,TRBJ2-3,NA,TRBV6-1,TGTGCCAGCAGTTGGTCGGCTAGCACAGATACGCAGTATTTT,CASSWSASTDTQYF
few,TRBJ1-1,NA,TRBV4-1,TGCGCCAGCAGCCAATTGGGGGCGGGGGCTTTCTTT,CASSQLGAGAFF
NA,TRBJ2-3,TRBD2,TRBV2,TGTGCCAGCAGTATGACTAGCGCTAGGGGAGATACGCAGTATTTT,CASSMTSARGDTQYF
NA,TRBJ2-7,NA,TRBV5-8,TGTGCCAGCAGCTCCGGGACACTCTACGAGCAGTACTTC,CASSSGTLYEQYF
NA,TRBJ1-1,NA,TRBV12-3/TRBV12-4,TGTGCCAGCAGTTTATGGGCCGGCGAGAACACTGAAGCTTTCTTT,CASSLWAGENTEAFF
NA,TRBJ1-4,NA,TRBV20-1,TGCAGTGCTACTTCAGGGGATGGGGGTAGGGAAAAACTGTTTTTT,CSATSGDGGREKLFF
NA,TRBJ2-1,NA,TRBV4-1,TGCGCCAGCAGCCATAAAGGGACTCCCCGGATCGGAACCTCGGGAAACTCCTACAATGAGCAGTTCTTC,CASSHKGTPRIGTSGNSYNEQFF
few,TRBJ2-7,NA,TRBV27,TGTGCCAGCAGTCCGCGGCAGAGATACGAGCAGTACTTC,CASSPRQRYEQYF
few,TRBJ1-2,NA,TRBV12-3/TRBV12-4,TGTGCCAGCAGAGGCGGGGGGAGTGAAGGCTACACCTTC,CASRGGGSEGYTF
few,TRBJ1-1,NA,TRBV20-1,TGCAGTGCTAGCCCGGGGGCGCTGGGTACTGAAGCTTTCTTT,CSASPGALGTEAFF
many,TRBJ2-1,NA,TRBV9,TGTGCCAGCAGCGTAGGACAGACATACAATGAGCAGTTCTTC,CASSVGQTYNEQFF
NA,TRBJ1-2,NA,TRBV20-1,TGCAGTGCTAGAGTCGGCGGGCAGGGAAACTATGGCTACACCTTC,CSARVGGQGNYGYTF
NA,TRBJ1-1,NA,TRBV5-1,TGCGCCAGCAGCTTGGCCTGGAGGAACACTGAAGCTTTCTTT,CASSLAWRNTEAFF
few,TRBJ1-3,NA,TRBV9,TGTGCCAGCAGCGTAATTGAAGGAAACACCATATATTTT,CASSVIEGNTIYF
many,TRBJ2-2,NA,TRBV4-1,TGCGCCAGCAGCCACGGTTCTGCCGCCGGGGAGCTGTTTTTT,CASSHGSAAGELFF
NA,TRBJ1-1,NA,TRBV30,TGTGCCTGGAGTTCGCTGAACACTGAAGCTTTCTTT,CAWSSLNTEAFF
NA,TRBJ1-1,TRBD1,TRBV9,TGTGCCAGCAGCCCGCGGACAGGGGCGGCAGCTTTCTTT,CASSPRTGAAAFF
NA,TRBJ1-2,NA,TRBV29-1,TGCAGCGTTGACTTGGGAGGGGACTATGGCTACACCTTC,CSVDLGGDYGYTF
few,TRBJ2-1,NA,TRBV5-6,TGTGCCAGTTCACGGGGAAGCTCCTACAATGAGCAGTTCTTC,CASSRGSSYNEQFF
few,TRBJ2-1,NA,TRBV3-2,TGTGCCAGCAGCCCGCGGGCTAGCGGTTACAATGAGCAGTTCTTC,CASSPRASGYNEQFF
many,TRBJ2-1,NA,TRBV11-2,TGTGCCAGTGTTGATAGAAGGGCCCAGGGAAATGAGCAGTTCTTC,CASVDRRAQGNEQFF
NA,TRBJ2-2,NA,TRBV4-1,TGCGCCAGCAGCCAAGGACGGCCAGGGAATATCGGGGAGCTGTTTTTT,CASSQGRPGNIGELFF
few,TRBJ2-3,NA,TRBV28,TGTGCCAGCTCCGGGAAGGGCACAGATACGCAGTATTTT,CASSGKGTDTQYF
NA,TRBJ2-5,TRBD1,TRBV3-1,TGTGCCAGCAGCCAAGTCTCAACCCCGGACAGGGGCATCCAAGGGACCCAGTACTTC,CASSQVSTPDRGIQGTQYF
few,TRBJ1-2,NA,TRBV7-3,TGTGCCAGCAGCCCACGAGCGGGGTACGATGGCTACACCTTC,CASSPRAGYDGYTF
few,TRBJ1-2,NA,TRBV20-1,TGCAGTGCTAGAGATGGCAGGTCTTTGAGTGGCTACACCTTC,CSARDGRSLSGYTF
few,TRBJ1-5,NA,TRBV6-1,TGTGCCAGCAGGATGGACGGGAATAGCAATCAGCCCCAGCATTTT,CASRMDGNSNQPQHF
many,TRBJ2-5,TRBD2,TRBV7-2,TGTGCCAGCAGCTTGGGAGCGGGAGGAGGCCAAGAGACCCAGTACTTC,CASSLGAGGGQETQYF
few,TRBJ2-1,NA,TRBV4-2,TGTGCCAGCAGCCAAGAGCAGAGCTCCTACAATGAGCAGTTCTTC,CASSQEQSSYNEQFF
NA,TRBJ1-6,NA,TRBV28,TGTGCCAGCAGTCGCACCCTACAGGGTAATAATTCACCCCTCCACTTT,CASSRTLQGNNSPLHF
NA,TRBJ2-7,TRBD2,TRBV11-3,TGTGCCAGCAGCTTAGCGGGAGGAAGGCACGAGCAGTACTTC,CASSLAGGRHEQYF
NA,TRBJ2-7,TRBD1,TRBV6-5,TGTGCCAGCAGTTCGCCGGACAGGGGGCGGGAGCAGTACTTC,CASSSPDRGREQYF
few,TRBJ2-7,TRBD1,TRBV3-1,TGTGCCAGCAGCCAAGTCCTAACCGGGACAGGGAGCTCCTACGAGCAGTACTTC,CASSQVLTGTGSSYEQYF
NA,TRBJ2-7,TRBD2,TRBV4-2,TGTGCCAGCAGCCATGTAGCTAGCGGAGCCTACGAGCAGTACTTC,CASSHVASGAYEQYF
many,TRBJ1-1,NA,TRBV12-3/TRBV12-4,TGTGCCAGCAGTCTCAAGAAGAACACTGAAGCTTTCTTT,CASSLKKNTEAFF
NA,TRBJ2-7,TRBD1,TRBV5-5,TGTGCCAGCAGCCCTTTGGACAGGGCCGTCGGGGAGCAGTACTTC,CASSPLDRAVGEQYF
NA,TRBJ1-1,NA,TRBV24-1,TGTGCCACCAGTGATTCTAGGCCGGGAGAGGACACTGAAGCTTTCTTT,CATSDSRPGEDTEAFF
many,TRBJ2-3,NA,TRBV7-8,TGTGCCAGCAGACCCCTTGGGGGATGGGGTTCAGATACGCAGTATTTT,CASRPLGGWGSDTQYF
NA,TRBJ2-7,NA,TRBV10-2,TGCGCCAGCACCAACACTCACCCCCCGCGCGACGAGCAGTACTTC,CASTNTHPPRDEQYF
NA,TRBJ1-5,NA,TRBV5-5,TGTGCCAGCAGCTTGTTCGGGGGCGGTGATCAGCCCCAGCATTTT,CASSLFGGGDQPQHF